Listed here are 29 T cell receptor beta chains from one sample, sequenced in a study of tumor-infiltrating lymphocytes in primary liver carcinoma. With a constant-region primer, TCR beta cDNA was made from about 0.55 ug of total RNA. Libraries covering TCR beta were generated through three nested multiplex PCR rounds (using a slightly modified ARM-PCR). TRBV1-TRBV30 forward and Cbeta reverse primers drove the first two roughly 10-cycle rounds. TCRdb ran MiXCR on the multiplex PCR reads and lists one entry per CDR3 protein. In the table there are hundreds of thousands of distinct CDR3 sequences, approximately 54% of which are singletons. Blood RNA came from unsorted whole blood; germline DNA was also extracted. Sequences were obtained from peripheral blood. The receptors shown here come from a woman between 25 and 40 years old with primary liver carcinoma and hepatitis B virus infection.

Turning to this clonotype: The junction departs from germline at one end; a sequencing error may be responsible. V gene TRBV10-3 combines with J gene TRBJ1-1; tentative D call: TRBD1 (6 bases). This CDR3 is 15 amino acids long. Germline CDR1 is ENHRY and CDR2 is SYGVKD. The CDR3 DNA sequence: TGTGCCATCAGCCTCCTCAATACGGGGGACACTGAAGCTTTCTTC. Translated, it gives CAISLLNTGDTEAFF.

With regard to this clonotype: A much more abundant neighbour one base away suggests this may be a read error. The J gene is TRBJ2-3, the V gene TRBV6-2 or TRBV6-3; 13 positions match TRBD2. CDR1 is MNHEY and CDR2 is SVGEGT in the germline V gene. This CDR3 has 15 residues. The CDR3 nucleotides read TGTGTCAGCAGTGACAGACTAGCGGGAGGTGATACGCAGTATTTT. This codes for CVSSDRLAGGDTQYF.

In this sample, this clonotype turned up many times. CDR3 protein: CASRRTSGRGQYF. Here the CDR3 DNA reads TGTGCCAGCAGGCGGACTAGCGGGAGGGGGCAGTACTTC. The J gene is TRBJ2-7, the V gene TRBV28; 15 nucleotides line up with TRBD2. The V segment lost 6 bases and the J segment 9 bases; nucleotides outside the gene matches: 3. The CDR3 covers 13 residues. CDR1 is MDHEN and CDR2 is SYDVKM in the germline V gene.

V gene TRBV19 combines with J gene TRBJ1-5, with a tentative D call TRBD1 (6 bases). Trimming pared 4 bases from V and 1 base from J, leaving 14 bases between. CDR1 is LNHDA and CDR2 is SQIVND in the germline V gene (reference sequence). The CDR3 runs 16 residues. The CDR3: CASSTPRGGSNQPQHF. CDR3 in DNA: TGTGCCAGTAGTACGCCAAGGGGGGGGAGCAATCAGCCCCAGCATTTT.

In the case of this clonotype: A single base separates this from a much larger clone, so it may be a read error. The rearrangement uses TRBV6-5 and TRBJ1-1; unclear D gene. Trimming removed 6 bases at V and 7 bases at J, with 21 bases between. Germline V lookup: CDR1 MNHEY, CDR2 SVGAGI. The CDR3 extends over 15 amino acids. CDR3: CASRPRPALEYEAFF. CDR3 in DNA: TGTGCCAGCAGGCCAAGGCCGGCCCTAGAATATGAAGCTTTCTTT.

This clonotype was seen only once. Possible read error: a much larger clone is one base away. This chain uses TRBV6-5 with TRBJ1-6; tentative D call: TRBD1 (5 bases). Germline-derived CDR1 and CDR2 are MNHEY and SVGAGI. CDR3 length: 12 amino acids. CDR3 sequence (DNA): TGTGCCAGCAGGCAGGGTAATTCACCCCCCCACTTT. Its protein product is CASRQGNSPPHF.

Note on this clonotype: At one end the junction does not follow the germline gene, possibly because of a read error. The V and J genes are TRBV7-9 and TRBJ1-1; D call uncertain. Germline CDR1 SEHNR, CDR2 FQNEAQ (reference sequence). This CDR3 contains 12 residues. CDR3 sequence (DNA): TGTGCCAGCAGCGACCCGAACATTGAAGCTTTCTTT. Amino acids: CASSDPNIEAFF. Full variable domain (remainder filled in from reference TRBV7-9 and TRBJ1-1): DTGVSQNPRHKITKRGQNVTFRCDPISEHNRLYWYRQTLGQGPEFLTYFQNEAQLEKSRLLSDRFSAERPKGSFSTLEIQRTEQGDSAMYLCASSDPNIEAFFGQGTRLTVV.

This clonotype appeared many times. The gene calls are TRBV29-1 and TRBJ2-3; TRBD1 is a possible D gene (5 bases). In germline, CDR1 is SQVTM, CDR2 ANQGSEA. The germline V and J ends were trimmed by 7 bases and 1 base, with 15 bases remaining between them. The CDR3 runs 14 residues. The CDR3: CSEKGVGGTDTQYF. The CDR3 nucleotides read TGCAGCGAGAAAGGGGTAGGGGGCACAGATACGCAGTATTTT.

Notes on this clonotype: Just one base apart from a much larger clone, this may be a read error. This rearrangement joins TRBV29-1 to TRBJ2-7; D perhaps matches TRBD1 (5 bases). Germline V CDR1 and CDR2: SQVTM, ANQGSEA. The CDR3 loop spans 13 amino acids. The CDR3 DNA is TGCAGCGTTGGACAGAGAGGAGCCTACGAGCGGTACTTC. Protein: CSVGQRGAYERYF.

This clonotype came up many times. The rearrangement joins TRBV6-5 to TRBJ2-2, with 8 bases matching TRBD2. This CDR3 spans 14 amino acids. Germline V gene sequence: CDR1 MNHEY, CDR2 SVGAGI. V trimming: 10 bases; J trimming: 1 base; junction bases outside the gene matches: 5. CDR3: CATLRGGNTGELFF. Here the CDR3 DNA reads TGTGCCACCCTCCGGGGGGGGAACACCGGGGAGCTGTTTTTT.

Points on this clonotype: A read error may produce the germline difference seen at one junction end. The J gene is TRBJ1-1, the V gene TRBV6-6; tentatively, D is TRBD1 (6 bases). The CDR3 is 15 amino acids. CDR1 is MNHNY and CDR2 is SVGAGI in the germline V gene (reference sequence). This chain's CDR3 is CASSRPSGVNIETFF. CDR3 nucleotides: TGTGCCAGCAGCCGCCCGTCAGGGGTGAACATTGAAACTTTCTTT.

On this clonotype: A much larger clone differs from this one at a single base, so this may be a read error. J is TRBJ2-2 and V is TRBV12-3 or TRBV12-4; D is possibly TRBD2 (6 bases). The V gene lost 8 bases and the J gene lost 2 bases, with 15 bases spanning the gap. There are 15 residues in the CDR3. The chain's CDR3 is CASHWGGANTGELFF. CDR3 bases: TGTGCCAGCCACTGGGGCGGGGCCAACACCGGGGAGCTGTTTTTT.

This clonotype appeared a single time. The chain joins TRBV4-1 to TRBJ2-7; TRBD1 matches 7 bases. The CDR3 consists of 13 residues. Germline V gene lookup returns CDR1 MGHRA and CDR2 YSYEKL. Here the CDR3 reads CVNSQGQSYEQYF. DNA of the CDR3: TGCGTCAACAGCCAGGGACAGAGCTACGAGCAGTACTTC.

This clonotype came up a few times. The rearrangement links TRBV28 to TRBJ2-3; 12 nucleotides agree with TRBD2. Trimming cost V 5 bases and J 6 bases; bases outside gene matches: 6. The CDR3 loop spans 15 amino acids. Germline values: CDR1 MDHEN, CDR2 SYDVKM. CDR3 nucleotide sequence: TGTGCCAGCAGTGCGACTAGCGGGAGCCCCGATACGCAGTATTTT. This sequence encodes CASSATSGSPDTQYF.

The table lists this clonotype with many counts. The V and J genes are TRBV4-3 and TRBJ2-7; TRBD2 matches at 8 bases. Trimming took 0 bases from V and 0 from J; bases not matched to a gene: 4. The CDR3 consists of 16 residues. Germline V gene lookup returns CDR1 LGHNA and CDR2 YSLEER. The CDR3 nucleotides read TGCGCCAGCAGCCAAGATTGGACTAGCACCTCCTACGAGCAGTACTTC. Residues: CASSQDWTSTSYEQYF.

About this clonotype: A much more abundant neighbour one base away suggests this may be a read error. The genes are TRBV6-1 and TRBJ1-5; no clear D gene. Looked up from germline, CDR1 is MNHNS and CDR2 is SASEGT. Trimming took 3 bases from V and 2 from J, leaving 8 bases between them. The CDR3 totals 14 residues. This chain's CDR3 is CASSDLHCNQPQHF. For the CDR3, the DNA is TGTGCCAGCAGTGATCTTCATTGCAATCAGCCCCAGCATTTT.

This clonotype was counted ten times or more. The chain combines TRBV12-3 or TRBV12-4 with TRBJ2-3; TRBD2 matches at 9 bases. This CDR3 contains 14 residues. Trimming at V came to 6 bases and at J to 5 bases, leaving 6 bases not matched to a gene. In DNA form, the CDR3 reads TGTGCCAGCAGACAAGCGGGAGGAGTAGATACGCAGTATTTT. Translation: CASRQAGGVDTQYF.

This clonotype was seen only once. Possible read error: a much larger clone is one base away. The rearrangement links TRBV29-1 to TRBJ1-1; D is uncertain. This CDR3 is built from 12 residues. CDR1 SQVTM and CDR2 ANQGSEA come from the germline V gene. V was cut by 5 bases and J by 7 bases, with 14 bases left in between. CDR3 sequence reads: CSVRYGSNEAFF. The CDR3 region has the DNA TGCAGCGTTCGGTACGGGTCTAATGAAGCTTTCTTT.

Of note for this clonotype: A much larger clone lies one base from this, so it may be a read error. The V and J genes are TRBV6-5 and TRBJ1-2; D gene ambiguous. Germline-derived CDR1 and CDR2 are MNHEY and SVGAGI. The CDR3 has 12 amino acids. V was shortened by 9 bases and J by 5 bases, with 13 bases between the two germline ends. The CDR3 sequence: CARGRPNYGYTF. DNA of the CDR3: TGTGCCAGAGGTCGCCCCAATTATGGCTACACCTTC.

About this clonotype: Given a much more abundant clone one base away, this may be a read error. The chain employs TRBV29-1 and TRBJ1-2; the D is unclear. Germline-derived CDR1 and CDR2 are SQVTM and ANQGSEA. Trimming removed 4 bases from V and 0 bases from J, with 6 bases in between. The CDR3 sequence is 12 residues long. The CDR3 spells CSVGAANYGYTF. The CDR3 DNA reads TGCAGCGTTGGAGCAGCTAACTATGGCTACACCTTC. The complete variable domain, with remaining parts taken from reference TRBV29-1 and TRBJ1-2, reads SAVISQKPSRDICQRGTSLTIQCQVDSQVTMMFWYRQQPGQSLTLIATANQGSEATYESGFVIDKFPISRPNLTFSTLTVSNMSPEDSSIYLCSVGAANYGYTFGSGTRLTVV.

Worth noting for this clonotype: One junction end disagrees with the germline gene, perhaps due to a read error. The J gene is TRBJ1-1, the V gene TRBV11-1, with D unclear. The V gene's germline CDR1 is SGHAT and CDR2 FQDESV (reference sequence). This CDR3 has 14 residues. The CDR3 region has the DNA TGTGTCAGCAGCTTCGGGCAGGACTACACTGAAGCTTCCTTT. Its translation is CVSSFGQDYTEASF.

In this sample, this clonotype turned up many times. The chain carries TRBV6-5 and TRBJ1-4; TRBD1 is a possible D gene (6 bases). This CDR3 contains 15 residues. From germline, CDR1 is MNHEY and CDR2 SVGAGI. With 5 bases removed from V and 7 bases from J, the gap between germline ends came to 17 bases. The CDR3 is CASSRKQGTREKLFF. The CDR3 DNA is TGTGCCAGCAGTCGGAAACAGGGTACGCGTGAAAAACTGTTTTTT.

This clonotype was detected many times. The rearrangement uses TRBV11-2 and TRBJ2-1, with D possibly TRBD2 on 6 matching bases. The CDR3 loop spans 16 amino acids. Trimming removed 2 bases from V and 7 bases from J, with 18 bases in between. CDR1 SGHAT and CDR2 FQNNGV come from the germline V gene. The CDR3 loop is CASSLSTRQEGNEQFF. CDR3 bases: TGTGCCAGCAGCTTAAGTACCCGCCAGGAGGGGAATGAGCAGTTCTTC.

CDR3 bases: TGCAGCGTTGAGCTTGCAACTGGCCTGGGGACAGACGATGAGCAGTTCTTC. This translates into CSVELATGLGTDDEQFF. The chain has TRBV29-1 and TRBJ2-1; 7 bases agree with TRBD1. With 3 bases clipped from V and 8 bases from J, the junction kept 19 bases outside the gene matches. This CDR3 is built from 17 residues. Germline V gives CDR1 SQVTM, CDR2 ANQGSEA.

This clonotype was seen a handful of times. The V and J genes are TRBV6-5 and TRBJ2-5; tentatively, D is TRBD1 or TRBD2 (5 bases each). This CDR3 has 11 amino acids. Trimming pared 0 bases from V and 9 bases from J, leaving 5 bases between. CDR1 is MNHEY and CDR2 is SVGAGI in the germline V gene. CDR3 DNA sequence: TGTGCCAGCAGTTACTCGGGGGCCCAGTACTTC. Protein sequence: CASSYSGAQYF.

This clonotype has just a few counts. J is TRBJ2-7 and V is TRBV7-8; D remains ambiguous. Germline-derived CDR1 and CDR2 are SGHVS and FQNEAQ. The CDR3 loop spans 14 amino acids. V shed 8 bases and J shed 2 bases, with 16 bases lying between them. CDR3 in DNA: TGTGCCAGCCGATCCGACAACGGTCCCTACGAGCAGTACTTC. Translating gives CASRSDNGPYEQYF.

About this clonotype itself: It is likely a read error, because the conserved phenylalanine at the end of the CDR3 is missing. The rearrangement links TRBV11-2 to TRBJ2-1; the D gene is possibly TRBD2 (6 bases). CDR3 length equals 17 residues. CDR1 and CDR2 from the germline V gene are SGHAT and FQNNGV. Trimming stripped 4 bases from V and 4 bases from J, with 20 bases between. CDR3: CASSSRGGVHSYNEQFI. In nucleotides, the CDR3 is TGTGCCAGCAGCTCCCGCGGCGGGGTACACTCATACAATGAGCAGTTCATC.

The rearrangement joins TRBV7-8 to TRBJ2-3, with a tentative D call TRBD2 (6 bases). Trimming shortened V by 1 base and J by 5 bases, and 22 bases separated the two germline ends. This CDR3 is built from 18 residues. Germline V gene sequence: CDR1 SGHVS, CDR2 FQNEAQ. CDR3 sequence (DNA): TGTGCCAGCAGCTTAGGGGGTTTAGCGTTGGGAGGTGGAGATACGCAGTATTTT. Its protein is CASSLGGLALGGGDTQYF.

As regards this clonotype: This may come from a read error, since a much larger clone is one base off. The rearrangement joins TRBV6-2 or TRBV6-3 to TRBJ2-2; perhaps TRBD1 as D (6 bases). Trimming took off 2 bases at V and 6 bases at J, with 13 bases between the two ends. The CDR3 contains 15 residues. Germline V gives CDR1 MNHEY, CDR2 SVGEGT. CDR3 bases: TGTGCCAGCAGTTACGCCGGGACAATGGCCGGGGAGCTGTTTTTT. It encodes CASSYAGTMAGELFF.